The next 15 T cell receptor beta chains were all read from a single sample in a study of tumor-infiltrating lymphocytes in primary liver carcinoma. Both blood RNA, taken from unsorted whole blood, and germline DNA were extracted. With roughly 0.5 ug total RNA as template and a constant-region primer, TCR beta cDNA was made. Amplification in three nested multiplex PCR rounds with slightly modified ARM-PCR gave rise to TCR beta libraries. It was with TRBV1-TRBV30 forward primers and a C-beta reverse primer that the first two PCR rounds were run, at approximately 9 cycles each. TCRdb re-called the multiplex PCR reads through MiXCR, storing one row per CDR3 protein. Of about 320,000 distinct CDR3 sequences in the sample, 55% to 65% were seen once. Sequences were obtained from peripheral blood. The receptors derive from a man in his forties with primary liver carcinoma and hepatitis B virus infection.

J is TRBJ2-3 and V is TRBV5-4; 8 bases are a match to TRBD2. Germline loops: CDR1 SGHNT, CDR2 YYREEE (reference sequence). The J segment lost 1 base and the V segment lost 5 bases, leaving 12 bases of the junction unmatched. The CDR3 length is 17 residues. The CDR3 coding sequence is TGTGCCAGCAGTTTCCGGGTCGGGGGGGGTTGCACAGATACGCAGTATTTT. Translating gives CASSFRVGGGCTDTQYF.

Turning to this clonotype: A much larger clone differs from this one at a single base, so this may be a read error. The V and J genes are TRBV6-2 or TRBV6-3 and TRBJ1-5, with D possibly matching TRBD1 (6 bases). Per the germline V gene, CDR1 is MNHEY and CDR2 is SVGEGT. The CDR3 is 16 amino acids. Trimming took off 5 bases at V and 2 bases at J, with 16 bases between the two ends. CDR3 protein: CASSPHGQMGNQPQHF. CDR3 DNA sequence: TGTGCCAGCAGTCCGCACGGACAGATGGGCAATCAGCCCCAGCATTTT.

This clonotype was detected many times. The rearrangement joins TRBV29-1 to TRBJ1-2, with D tentatively TRBD1 (6 bases). Germline CDR1 is SQVTM and CDR2 is ANQGSEA. V lost 7 bases, J lost 5 bases, and 20 bases lay in between. CDR3 length equals 14 residues. CDR3 nucleotide sequence: TGCAGCGCTGAGCCCGGGGGCGCAGAGTATGGCTACACCTTC. As protein: CSAEPGGAEYGYTF. Supplemented by reference TRBV29-1 and TRBJ1-2, the full variable domain reads SAVISQKPSRDICQRGTSLTIQCQVDSQVTMMFWYRQQPGQSLTLIATANQGSEATYESGFVIDKFPISRPNLTFSTLTVSNMSPEDSSIYLCSAEPGGAEYGYTFGSGTRLTVV.

This clonotype was observed a few times. The CDR3 loop reads CASLSHWGENTEAFF. In DNA, the CDR3 is TGTGCCAGCCTGTCCCATTGGGGTGAAAACACTGAAGCTTTCTTT. The chain carries TRBV6-1 and TRBJ1-1; D uncertain. The germline CDR1 and CDR2 sequences are MNHNS and SASEGT. This CDR3 spans 15 amino acids. Trimming shortened V by 8 bases and J by 2 bases, and 18 bases separated the two germline ends.

This clonotype appeared a few times. This may stem from a read error, because a much larger clone lies one nucleotide away. The chain has TRBV29-1 and TRBJ2-1; tentatively, D is TRBD1 or TRBD2 (7 bases each). The CDR3 has 12 amino acids. Germline loops: CDR1 SQVTM, CDR2 ANQGSEA. CDR3 amino acids: CIVEPGGDEQFF. The DNA of the CDR3 is TGCATCGTTGAACCAGGGGGGGATGAGCAGTTCTTC.

As to this clonotype: A single base separates this from a much larger clone, so it may be a read error. V gene TRBV6-7 combines with J gene TRBJ2-3; either TRBD1 or TRBD2 may supply D (5 bases each). TRBV6-7 is classed as an ORF, of uncertain function. This CDR3 spans 15 amino acids. V lost 0 bases to trimming and J lost 5 bases, with 12 bases between them. CDR3 sequence reads: CASSYSGEGRDTQYF. For the CDR3, the DNA is TGTGCCAGCAGTTACTCAGGAGAGGGGAGAGATACGCAGTATTTT.

On this clonotype itself: A read error may explain this, as a much larger clone is one base away. The CDR3 does not end in the conserved phenylalanine or tryptophan, so this is likely a read error. The V call is TRBV11-2, the J call TRBJ2-5, with 7 bases that match TRBD2. J lost 2 bases, V lost 5 bases, and 5 bases had no gene match. The CDR3 totals 14 residues. CDR1 and CDR2 (germline): SGHAT, FQNNGV. The CDR3 spells CASSGGGGQETQYL. Written as DNA, the CDR3 is TGTGCCAGCAGCGGGGGGGGGGGACAAGAGACCCAGTACCTC.

This clonotype showed up many times. The chain combines TRBV4-1 with TRBJ2-3; 9 bases align to TRBD2. CDR1 and CDR2 from the germline V gene are MGHRA and YSYEKL. The CDR3 is 16 residues long. V trimming: 0 bases; J trimming: 5 bases; junction bases outside the gene matches: 6. The CDR3 DNA reads as TGCGCCAGCAGCCAAGATGCGGGAGGGCCGGGAGATACGCAGTATTTT. Translated, it gives CASSQDAGGPGDTQYF.

Details on this clonotype: A much bigger clone sits one base away, suggesting this may be a read error. V and J are TRBV6-1 and TRBJ2-4, with 7 bases matching TRBD1. With V trimmed by 11 bases and J by 1 base, 11 bases remained unmatched. CDR3 length: 15 residues. Germline V gene data show CDR1 as MNHNS and CDR2 as SASEGT. CDR3 residues: CACVQGLLAKNIQYF. The CDR3 DNA reads as TGTGCCTGCGTACAGGGGCTACTCGCCAAAAACATTCAGTACTTC.

Of note for this clonotype: A much larger clone lies a single base off, so this may be a read error. The V gene is TRBV4-3, the J gene TRBJ1-1; no reliable D call. Germline V gene lookup returns CDR1 LGHNA and CDR2 YSLEER. The CDR3 spans 14 residues. CDR3 amino acids: CASCQDRKRTEAFF. The CDR3 bases are TGCGCCAGCTGCCAAGACCGAAAGAGGACTGAAGCTTTCTTT.

The V call is TRBV11-2, the J call TRBJ2-5; tentatively, D is TRBD2 (5 bases). Germline CDR1 reads SGHAT; CDR2 reads FQNNGV. The CDR3 runs to 14 residues. Trimming took 5 bases from V and 4 from J, leaving 14 bases between them. The CDR3 nucleotides read TGTGCCAGCAGCCCGACACTCAGCGGAGAGACCCAGTACTTC. As protein: CASSPTLSGETQYF.

This clonotype was detected once. This may be a read error: a much more frequent sequence differs by one nucleotide. DNA of the CDR3: TGTGCCAGCAGTGAGGGGAGGAACAACGGGGAGCTGTTTTTT. Protein sequence: CASSEGRNNGELFF. V gene TRBV6-6 combines with J gene TRBJ2-2, with D perhaps TRBD2 (6 bases). CDR1 is MNHNY, CDR2 SVGAGI, per germline (reference sequence). This CDR3 region has 14 residues.

As regards this clonotype: This could be a read error, since a much larger clone is one nucleotide away. V is TRBV11-2 and J is TRBJ2-7; TRBD1 matches 7 bases. Germline lookup yields CDR1 SGHAT and CDR2 FQNNGV. This CDR3 region has 13 residues. This CDR3 is CAGSLGTVGEQYF. CDR3 DNA sequence: TGTGCCGGCAGCTTAGGGACAGTGGGCGAGCAGTACTTC.

Points on this clonotype: A much larger clonotype is one base distant, so this may be a read error. The V and J genes are TRBV12-3 or TRBV12-4 and TRBJ1-6, with 10 positions matching TRBD1. The CDR3 loop spans 15 amino acids. In DNA, the CDR3 is TGTGCCAACAGTTCCGGGACAGGGGTTTATTCACCCCTCCACTTT. This gives the protein CANSSGTGVYSPLHF.

The chain links TRBV24-1 to TRBJ1-2; the D gene is possibly TRBD1 (6 bases). Germline-derived CDR1 and CDR2 are KGHDR and SFDVKD. This CDR3 contains 12 residues. Trimming shortened V by 12 bases and J by 8 bases, and 18 bases separated the two germline ends. This CDR3 is CAAPGEGVGYTF. The CDR3 DNA reads TGTGCCGCCCCAGGGGAAGGAGTCGGCTACACCTTC.